The rows below give T cell receptor beta chains drawn from one sample of a study of regulatory T cells in long-lasting Graves disease. TCRdb redid the calling of the multiplex PCR reads with MiXCR, one entry per CDR3 protein. This table holds about 530,000 distinct CDR3 sequences, 15% to 20% found once. These same records also appear under a second study, on T cells in Graves' hyperthyroidism and ophthalmopathy.

Sequencing used peripheral blood mononuclear cells (PBMCs), obtained at new diagnosis, from a patient treated with antithyroid drugs. All receptors derive from a woman aged 35-65 years with Graves disease. Both conserved end residues are part of each CDR3. The D gene is left open where the match is weak. The size entry is marked missing in some rows and otherwise reads once, few, many or a size class.

TRBJ2-3 TRBV19 TRBD1 many TGTGCCAGTAGTACGTATCCCGGACAGGGACTGACCCATGATACGCAGTATTTT CASSTYPGQGLTHDTQYF
TRBJ1-1 TRBV30 TRBD1 few TGTGCCTGGGGACGCGGACAGGTGAACACTGAAGCTTTCTTT CAWGRGQVNTEAFF
TRBJ1-3 TRBV10-3 - few TGTGCCATCAAACAGGACCACTCTGGAAACACCATATATTTT CAIKQDHSGNTIYF
TRBJ1-2 TRBV7-9 TRBD1 - TGTGCCAGCACCCGACAGGGGGCGGACTATGGCTACACCTTC CASTRQGADYGYTF
TRBJ1-4 TRBV19 - many TGTGCCAGTATGGGACCGAGCGAGAAACTGTTTTTT CASMGPSEKLFF
TRBJ1-1 TRBV2 TRBD1 many TGTGCCAGCACCCTGACAGGGGGGAACACTGAAGCTTTCTTT CASTLTGGNTEAFF
TRBJ2-5 TRBV3-1 - few TGTGCCAGCAGCCAAACGGGGAAAGAGACCCAGTACTTC CASSQTGKETQYF
TRBJ2-6 TRBV5-1 - - TGCGCCAGCAGCCCCCCCGGTGGGGCCAACGCCCTGACTTTC CASSPPGGANALTF
TRBJ1-6 TRBV3-1 - many TGTGCCAGCAGCCAAGGTTCCGATTCACCCCTCCACTTT CASSQGSDSPLHF
TRBJ1-1 TRBV7-9 - - TGTGCCAGCAGCTTAGAGTCTTTGGGACTGAACACTGAAGCTTTCTTT CASSLESLGLNTEAFF
TRBJ2-7 TRBV20-1 TRBD2 many TGCAGTGCGGCGGGGGATTCCTACGAGCAGTACTTC CSAAGDSYEQYF
TRBJ1-3 TRBV12-3/TRBV12-4 TRBD1 - TGTGCCAGCAGCTTGTCGGACAGGGCGTTCTCTGGAAACACCATATATTTT CASSLSDRAFSGNTIYF
TRBJ1-1 TRBV19 TRBD1 many TGTGCCAGTAGTATAGATGACAGGGGGAACACTGAAGCTTTCTTT CASSIDDRGNTEAFF
TRBJ1-1 TRBV20-1 - many TGCAGTGCTAGGCCAGGAGACGGTCGTGACACTGAAGCTTTCTTT CSARPGDGRDTEAFF
TRBJ2-1 TRBV4-1 - few TGCGCCAGCAGCCAAATTGGGCCCAATGAGCAGTTCTTC CASSQIGPNEQFF
TRBJ2-7 TRBV18 TRBD1 many TGTGCCAGCTCACCGAACACAGGGGGTTACGAGCAGTACTTC CASSPNTGGYEQYF